The 27 T cell receptor beta chains below were found in one sample sequenced in a study of blood T cell repertoires in COVID-19 (dated by TCRdb to about 2020). Library construction relied on the immunoSEQ multiplex PCR assay. TCRdb took over this immuneACCESS table, retaining in-frame rearrangements with V and J assigned. Such tables are incomplete; in checked studies, under half of the missing clones stem from an unresolved V gene, and the remainder is unexplained. This sample has roughly 260,000 clones in its table, and 91% of those were observed once. The ten biggest clones cover more than 1% of the sample. Sequencing was carried out using PBMCs or T cells enriched from blood (not recorded which). Receptor source: a human donor in a cohort exposed to, infected with or recovered from COVID-19 (not recorded which). The donor label of this sample is uncertain.

The chain uses TRBV18 and TRBJ1-1; 7 bases are shared with TRBD1. Germline-derived CDR1 and CDR2 are KGHSH and LQKENI. The CDR3 is 16 residues long. The V segment lost 4 bases and the J segment 0 bases; nucleotides outside the gene matches: 8. The CDR3 loop is CASSLGTATMNTEAFF. As DNA, the CDR3 is TGTGCCAGCTCACTAGGGACAGCTACTATGAACACTGAAGCTTTCTTT. Variable domain in full (rest from reference TRBV18 and TRBJ1-1): NAGVMQNPRHLVRRRGQEARLRCSPMKGHSHVYWYRQLPEEGLKFMVYLQKENIIDESGMPKERFSAEFPKEGPSILRIQQVVRGDSAAYFCASSLGTATMNTEAFFGQGTRLTVV.

This sequence joins TRBV5-1 and TRBJ1-2; TRBD1 might be the D (5 bases). V gave up 2 bases and J gave up 6 bases, with 11 bases separating them. The CDR3 totals 13 residues. The germline V gene encodes CDR1 SGHRS and CDR2 YFSETQ. CDR3 sequence: CASSLNRWHGYTF. The CDR3 DNA sequence: TGCGCCAGCAGCTTAAACAGGTGGCATGGCTACACCTTC.

This sequence joins TRBV5-8 and TRBJ1-2; tentatively, D is TRBD1 (6 bases). The CDR3 length is 14 residues. V lost 4 bases to trimming and J lost 8 bases, with 18 bases between them. CDR1 is SGHTS, CDR2 YDEGEE, per germline. DNA of the CDR3: TGTGCCAGCAGCCTCCTGGGGACATTAGGAGGCTACACCTTC. As protein: CASSLLGTLGGYTF. Full variable domain (remainder filled in from reference TRBV5-8 and TRBJ1-2): EAGVTQSPTHLIKTRGQQATLRCSPISGHTSVYWYQQALGLGLQFLLWYDEGEERNRGNFPPRFSGRQFPNYSSELNVNALELEDSALYLCASSLLGTLGGYTFGSGTRLTVV.

The chain recombines TRBV27 with TRBJ1-1; D perhaps matches TRBD1 (5 bases). Per germline, CDR1 MNHEY and CDR2 SMNVEV (reference sequence). The V and J ends lost 3 bases and 1 base respectively, with 18 bases between them. This CDR3 contains 17 residues. CDR3 in DNA: TGTGCCAGCAGTTTCCTTCCGGCTCAGGGTCAGAACACTGAAGCTTTCTTT. Translated, it gives CASSFLPAQGQNTEAFF.

The chain links TRBV6-5 to TRBJ1-1, with 8 bases lining up with TRBD1. Germline CDR1 reads MNHEY; CDR2 reads SVGAGI. The CDR3 consists of 13 residues. V was clipped by 10 bases and J by 5 bases; unmatched bases: 9. The DNA for the CDR3 is TGTGCCACCTCCAGGGGGCTGGGGACTGAAGCTTTCTTT. Residues: CATSRGLGTEAFF.

This chain joins TRBV5-8 and TRBJ1-1, with 9 bases lining up with TRBD1. The CDR3 covers 17 residues. Trimming cost V 0 bases and J 6 bases; bases outside gene matches: 12. Germline V gives CDR1 SGHTS, CDR2 YDEGEE. CDR3 sequence: CASSLEHRGRGLAEAFF. CDR3 in DNA: TGTGCCAGCAGCTTGGAACACAGGGGGCGCGGGCTGGCTGAAGCTTTCTTT.

CDR3 region: CASSLQGAVTEAFF. CDR3 coding DNA: TGCGCCAGCAGCTTACAGGGGGCGGTCACTGAAGCTTTCTTT. This sequence joins TRBV5-1 and TRBJ1-1, with 9 bases matching TRBD1. J gave up 4 bases and V 2 bases, and 3 bases lay outside the gene matches. The CDR3 sequence is 14 residues long. CDR1 and CDR2 (germline): SGHRS, YFSETQ.

V and J are TRBV6-5 and TRBJ1-5; D might be TRBD1 (5 bases). CDR3 size: 15 residues. Germline loops: CDR1 MNHEY, CDR2 SVGAGI. With 5 bases removed from V and 4 bases from J, the gap between germline ends came to 15 bases. The CDR3 is CASSPFQGINQPQHF. CDR3 in DNA: TGTGCCAGCAGTCCTTTCCAGGGTATTAATCAGCCCCAGCATTTT.

The chain carries TRBV7-8 and TRBJ2-2, with TRBD2 as a possible D gene (6 bases). CDR1 and CDR2 from the germline V gene are SGHVS and FQNEAQ. V lost 5 bases, J lost 2 bases, and 9 bases lay in between. This CDR3 spans 14 amino acids. The CDR3 loop is CASSAGSNTGELFF. Written as DNA, the CDR3 is TGTGCCAGCAGCGCCGGGAGTAACACCGGGGAGCTGTTTTTT.

The chain's CDR3 is CASSLPLREGSNYGYTF. The CDR3 bases are TGTGCCAGCAGCTTACCACTGAGGGAGGGCTCTAACTATGGCTACACCTTC. The genes are TRBV11-2 and TRBJ1-2; D is ambiguous. The V end lost 2 bases, the J end lost 0 bases, and 16 bases lay between the germline ends. The germline CDR1 and CDR2 sequences are SGHAT and FQNNGV. This CDR3 comprises 17 residues.

The CDR3 loop reads CASSGRGQGLSYEQYF. The CDR3 DNA is TGCGCCAGCAGTGGAAGAGGACAGGGGCTCTCCTACGAGCAGTACTTC. The chain uses TRBV10-2 and TRBJ2-7; the match to TRBD1 covers 9 bases. The CDR3 contains 16 residues. CDR1 is WSHSY, CDR2 SAAADI, per germline. With V trimmed by 4 bases and J by 0 bases, 7 bases remained unmatched.

The V call is TRBV5-1, the J call TRBJ2-3; the match to TRBD2 covers 11 bases. Germline CDR1 and CDR2: SGHRS and YFSETQ. The CDR3 consists of 18 residues. J lost 6 bases, V lost 3 bases, and 15 bases had no gene match. The CDR3 DNA is TGCGCCAGCAGCTCCGGGCTGGGTAGCGGGGGGGCGTCTGATACGCAGTATTTT. It encodes CASSSGLGSGGASDTQYF. Full variable domain (rest looked up from reference TRBV5-1 and TRBJ2-3): KAGVTQTPRYLIKTRGQQVTLSCSPISGHRSVSWYQQTPGQGLQFLFEYFSETQRNKGNFPGRFSGRQFSNSRSEMNVSTLELGDSALYLCASSSGLGSGGASDTQYFGPGTRLTVL.

This clone was recorded once. J is TRBJ1-1 and V is TRBV19; the D is unclear. Looked up from germline, CDR1 is LNHDA and CDR2 is SQIVND (reference sequence). V dropped 2 bases and J dropped 1 base, with 5 bases sitting between them. The CDR3 has 13 amino acids. The CDR3 is CASSINRNTEAFF. In DNA form, the CDR3 reads TGTGCCAGTAGTATAAACAGGAACACTGAAGCTTTCTTT. The full variable domain, in which reference TRBV19 and TRBJ1-1 provide the parts outside the CDR3, is DGGITQSPKYLFRKEGQNVTLSCEQNLNHDAMYWYRQDPGQGLRLIYYSQIVNDFQKGDIAEGYSVSREKKESFPLTVTSAQKNPTAFYLCASSINRNTEAFFGQGTRLTVV.

This clone has only a few counts. The chain joins TRBV25-1 to TRBJ1-1; TRBD1 might be the D (5 bases). CDR3 size: 12 residues. V dropped 6 bases and J dropped 5 bases, with 10 bases sitting between them. Germline CDR1 MGHDK, CDR2 SYGVNS. CDR3 in DNA: TGTGCCAGCAGGGCGAAGGGGACTGAAGCTTTCTTT. Protein product: CASRAKGTEAFF.

The chain couples TRBV10-3 to TRBJ2-3, with D possibly matching TRBD1 (6 bases). V was trimmed by 5 bases and J by 8 bases, leaving 20 bases between them. The germline V gene has CDR1 ENHRY and CDR2 SYGVKD. CDR3 length: 15 amino acids. CDR3 region: CAISKDRPQEGTQYF. The CDR3 coding sequence is TGTGCCATCAGTAAAGACAGGCCCCAAGAGGGTACGCAGTATTTT.

This clone was observed once. This chain uses TRBV3-1 (or the pseudogene TRBV3-2) with TRBJ1-4; D is unclear. Germline CDR1 and CDR2: LGHDT and YNNKEL (reference sequence). Trimming left V 5 bases short and J 4 bases short, with 8 bases between. The CDR3 runs to 13 residues. CDR3 DNA: TGTGCCAGCAGCGACACGCTTAATGAAAAACTGTTTTTT. Protein product: CASSDTLNEKLFF.

The rearrangement links TRBV10-3 to TRBJ2-3; possibly TRBD2 for D (5 bases). V lost 7 bases, J lost 1 base, and 9 bases lay in between. CDR3 length: 13 residues. Germline CDR1 and CDR2: ENHRY and SYGVKD. The CDR3 sequence: CAITRGGTDTQYF. The CDR3 coding sequence is TGTGCCATCACTCGGGGAGGCACAGATACGCAGTATTTT.

This chain links TRBV27 with TRBJ2-7, with TRBD2 matching over 9 bases. Germline V lookup: CDR1 MNHEY, CDR2 SMNVEV (reference sequence). V lost 5 bases and J lost 6; bases outside the gene matches: 14. The CDR3 totals 16 residues. CDR3 sequence: CASSPVGAGGPGEQYF. The CDR3 nucleotides read TGTGCCAGCAGTCCAGTCGGTGCGGGGGGGCCGGGCGAGCAGTACTTC.

J is TRBJ1-2 and V is TRBV3-1 (or the pseudogene TRBV3-2); D remains ambiguous. Germline V gives CDR1 LGHDT, CDR2 YNNKEL (reference sequence). Deletions cut 4 bases from V and 12 bases from J, with 12 bases between. CDR3 length equals 11 residues. DNA for the CDR3: TGTGCCAGCAGCCTCGGACTCGCGAACACCTTC. Translation gives CASSLGLANTF.

The rearrangement links TRBV4-2 to TRBJ2-5; TRBD2 aligns across 13 bases. The CDR3 length is 17 residues. From germline, CDR1 is LGHNA and CDR2 YNFKEQ. The junction had 10 bases not matched to a gene; V was cut back by 2 bases and J by 7 bases. CDR3 in amino acids: CASSQSGLAGAWGTQYF. The DNA of the CDR3 is TGTGCCAGCAGCCAATCAGGACTAGCGGGGGCCTGGGGGACCCAGTACTTC.

The V call is TRBV27, the J call TRBJ1-1; D not certain. The V and J ends lost 0 bases and 5 bases respectively, with 13 bases between them. The CDR3 runs 15 residues. Germline V gene data show CDR1 as MNHEY and CDR2 as SMNVEV (reference sequence). CDR3 sequence (DNA): TGTGCCAGCAGTTTATCCCGGGGAACGGGGACTGAAGCTTTCTTT. The encoded protein is CASSLSRGTGTEAFF.

The chain employs TRBV6-4 and TRBJ2-1, with 9 bases matching TRBD2. CDR1 MRHNA and CDR2 SNTAGT come from the germline V gene. V gave up 3 bases and J gave up 4 bases; unmatched junction bases: 7. This CDR3 comprises 16 residues. The CDR3 DNA is TGTGCCAGCAGTGAAAGGGAAGGACTAGCGTACAATGAGCAGTTCTTC. Protein sequence: CASSEREGLAYNEQFF.

Here the CDR3 reads CASSQTSRATQYF. CDR3 sequence (DNA): TGCGCCAGCAGCCAAACTAGTCGGGCTACGCAGTATTTT. The J gene is TRBJ2-3, the V gene TRBV4-1; D possibly corresponds to TRBD2 (5 bases). The CDR3 extends over 13 amino acids. Per the germline V gene, CDR1 is MGHRA and CDR2 is YSYEKL. Trimming pared 2 bases from V and 8 bases from J, leaving 11 bases between.

This sequence joins TRBV28 and TRBJ2-7; a weak D match, TRBD1 (6 bases). The germline CDR1 and CDR2 sequences are MDHEN and SYDVKM. Trimming took off 4 bases at V and 3 bases at J, with 13 bases between the two ends. This CDR3 spans 14 amino acids. CDR3 coding DNA: TGTGCCAGCAGTTCCCAGGGGCTGATCTACGAGCAGTACTTC. Protein: CASSSQGLIYEQYF.

CDR3 in DNA: TGTGCCATCCGGCTAGAAGAGACAGATACGCAGTATTTT. Protein sequence: CAIRLEETDTQYF. The chain carries TRBV10-3 and TRBJ2-3; D gene uncertain. V lost 8 bases, J lost 3 bases, and 12 bases lay in between. The CDR3 consists of 13 residues. Germline V gene data show CDR1 as ENHRY and CDR2 as SYGVKD.

V is TRBV29-1 and J is TRBJ2-5, with D possibly TRBD1 on 5 matching bases. The CDR3 covers 12 residues. V lost 4 bases and J lost 2, with 8 bases in between. Germline CDR1 is SQVTM and CDR2 is ANQGSEA. CDR3 coding DNA: TGCAGCGTTGCAGGGCCTCAAGAGACCCAGTACTTC. Translating gives CSVAGPQETQYF.

The chain is built from TRBV7-8 and TRBJ2-6; D ambiguous. Germline V gene lookup returns CDR1 SGHVS and CDR2 FQNEAQ. The CDR3 loop spans 13 amino acids. V was cut by 3 bases and J by 6 bases, with 6 bases left in between. CDR3 region: CASSFRLANVLTF. The CDR3 coding sequence is TGTGCCAGCAGCTTCCGGTTGGCCAACGTCCTGACTTTC.